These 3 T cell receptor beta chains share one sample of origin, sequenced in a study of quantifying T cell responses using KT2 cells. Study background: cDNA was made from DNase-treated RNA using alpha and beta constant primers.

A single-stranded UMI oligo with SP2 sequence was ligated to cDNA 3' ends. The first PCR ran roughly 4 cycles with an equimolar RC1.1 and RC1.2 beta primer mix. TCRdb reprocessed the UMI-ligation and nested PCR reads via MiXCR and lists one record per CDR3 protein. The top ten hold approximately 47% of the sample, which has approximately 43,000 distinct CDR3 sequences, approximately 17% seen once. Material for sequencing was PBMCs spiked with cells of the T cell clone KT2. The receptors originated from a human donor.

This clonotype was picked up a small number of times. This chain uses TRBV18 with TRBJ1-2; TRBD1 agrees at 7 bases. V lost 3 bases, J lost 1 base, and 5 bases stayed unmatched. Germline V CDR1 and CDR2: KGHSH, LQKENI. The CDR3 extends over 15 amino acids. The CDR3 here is CASSPQTGINYGYTF. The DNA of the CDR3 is TGTGCCAGCTCACCCCAGACAGGGATTAACTATGGCTACACCTTC.

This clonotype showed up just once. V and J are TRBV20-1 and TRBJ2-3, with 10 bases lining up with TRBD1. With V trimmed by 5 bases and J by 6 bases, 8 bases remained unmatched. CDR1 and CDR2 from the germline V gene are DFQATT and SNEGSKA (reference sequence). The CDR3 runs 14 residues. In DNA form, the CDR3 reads TGCAGTGCTGGGACAGGGGTTATAAGTGATACGCAGTATTTT. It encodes CSAGTGVISDTQYF.

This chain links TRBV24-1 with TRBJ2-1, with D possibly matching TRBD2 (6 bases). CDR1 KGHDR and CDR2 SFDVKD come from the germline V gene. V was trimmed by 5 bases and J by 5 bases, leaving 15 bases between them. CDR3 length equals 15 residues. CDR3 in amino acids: CATSAGRGLNNEQFF. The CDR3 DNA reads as TGTGCCACCAGTGCCGGGCGGGGCCTAAACAATGAGCAGTTCTTC.